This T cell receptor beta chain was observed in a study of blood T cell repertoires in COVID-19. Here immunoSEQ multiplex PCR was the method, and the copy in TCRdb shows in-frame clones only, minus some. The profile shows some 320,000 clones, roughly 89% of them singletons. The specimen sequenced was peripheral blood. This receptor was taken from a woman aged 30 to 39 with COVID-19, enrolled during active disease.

CDR3 sequence: CASSLRTSGGADEQFF. In DNA form, the CDR3 reads TGTGCCAGCAGCTTACGGACTAGCGGGGGGGCGGATGAGCAGTTCTTC. This chain uses TRBV5-4 with TRBJ2-1; 15 positions agree with TRBD2. V was clipped by 2 bases and J by 8 bases; unmatched bases: 5. Germline V gene data show CDR1 as SGHNT and CDR2 as YYREEE (reference sequence). CDR3 length equals 16 residues. Based on the CDR3 plus reference TRBV5-4 and TRBJ2-1, the full variable domain is ETGVTQSPTHLIKTRGQQVTLRCSSQSGHNTVSWYQQALGQGPQFIFQYYREEENGRGNFPPRFSGLQFPNYSSELNVNALELDDSALYLCASSLRTSGGADEQFFGPGTRLTVL.